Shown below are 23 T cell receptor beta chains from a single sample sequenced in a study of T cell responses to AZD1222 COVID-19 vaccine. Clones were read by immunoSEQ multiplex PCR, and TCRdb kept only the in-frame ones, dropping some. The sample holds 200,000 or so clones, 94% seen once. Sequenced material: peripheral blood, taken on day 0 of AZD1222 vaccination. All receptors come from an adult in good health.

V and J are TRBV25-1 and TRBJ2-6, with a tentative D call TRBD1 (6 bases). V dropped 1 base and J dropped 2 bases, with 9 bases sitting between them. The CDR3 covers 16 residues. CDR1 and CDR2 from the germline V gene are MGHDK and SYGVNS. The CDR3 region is CASSELTGTGANVLTF. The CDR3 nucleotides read TGTGCCAGCAGTGAATTAACAGGGACTGGGGCCAACGTCCTGACTTTC.

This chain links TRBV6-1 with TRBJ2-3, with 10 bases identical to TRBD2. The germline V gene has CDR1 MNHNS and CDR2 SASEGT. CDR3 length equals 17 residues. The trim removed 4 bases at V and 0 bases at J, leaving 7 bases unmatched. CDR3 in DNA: TGTGCCAGCAGTGCTCTACTAGCGGGGAAGAGCACAGATACGCAGTATTTT. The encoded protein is CASSALLAGKSTDTQYF.

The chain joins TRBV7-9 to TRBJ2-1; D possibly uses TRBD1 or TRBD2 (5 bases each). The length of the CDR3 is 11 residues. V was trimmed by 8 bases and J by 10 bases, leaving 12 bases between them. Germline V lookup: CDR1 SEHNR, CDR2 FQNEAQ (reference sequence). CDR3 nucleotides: TGTGCCAGCGGCCGGGGACCCGAGCAGTTCTTC. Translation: CASGRGPEQFF.

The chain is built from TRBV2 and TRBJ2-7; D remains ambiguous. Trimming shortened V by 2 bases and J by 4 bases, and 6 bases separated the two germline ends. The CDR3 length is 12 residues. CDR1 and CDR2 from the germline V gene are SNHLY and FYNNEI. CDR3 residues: CASSERAYEQYF. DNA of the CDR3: TGTGCCAGCAGTGAAAGGGCGTACGAGCAGTACTTC.

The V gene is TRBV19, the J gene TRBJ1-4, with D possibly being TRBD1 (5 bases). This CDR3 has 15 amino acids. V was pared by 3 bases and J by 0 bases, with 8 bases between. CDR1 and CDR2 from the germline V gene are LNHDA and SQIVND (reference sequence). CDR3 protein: CASSIGGTTNEKLFF. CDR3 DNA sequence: TGTGCCAGTAGTATCGGGGGAACAACTAATGAAAAACTGTTTTTT. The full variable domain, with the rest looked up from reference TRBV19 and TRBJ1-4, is DGGITQSPKYLFRKEGQNVTLSCEQNLNHDAMYWYRQDPGQGLRLIYYSQIVNDFQKGDIAEGYSVSREKKESFPLTVTSAQKNPTAFYLCASSIGGTTNEKLFFGSGTQLSVL.

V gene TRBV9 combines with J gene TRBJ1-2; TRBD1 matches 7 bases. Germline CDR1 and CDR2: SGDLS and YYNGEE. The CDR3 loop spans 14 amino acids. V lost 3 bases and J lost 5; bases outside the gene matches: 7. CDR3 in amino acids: CASSAQGGRYGYTF. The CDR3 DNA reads TGTGCCAGCAGCGCCCAAGGGGGCAGGTATGGCTACACCTTC.

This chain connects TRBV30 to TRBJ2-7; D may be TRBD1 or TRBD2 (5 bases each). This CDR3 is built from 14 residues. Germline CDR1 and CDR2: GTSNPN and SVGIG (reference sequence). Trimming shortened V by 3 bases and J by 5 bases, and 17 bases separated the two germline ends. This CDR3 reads CAWRGDGWPNEQYF. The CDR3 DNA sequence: TGTGCCTGGAGAGGGGACGGATGGCCCAACGAGCAGTACTTC.

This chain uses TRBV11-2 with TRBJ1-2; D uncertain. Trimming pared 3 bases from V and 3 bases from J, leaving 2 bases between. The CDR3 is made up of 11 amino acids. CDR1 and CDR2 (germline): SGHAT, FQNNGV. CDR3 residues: CASSFDYGYTF. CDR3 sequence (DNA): TGTGCCAGCAGCTTCGACTATGGCTACACCTTC.

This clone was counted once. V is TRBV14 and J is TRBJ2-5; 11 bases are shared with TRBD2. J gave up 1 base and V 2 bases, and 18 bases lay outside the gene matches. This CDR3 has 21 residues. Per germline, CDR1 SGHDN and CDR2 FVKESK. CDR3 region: CASSQWAGGTSGRGVQETQYF. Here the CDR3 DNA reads TGTGCCAGCAGCCAATGGGCCGGTGGTACTAGCGGGAGAGGCGTCCAAGAGACCCAGTACTTC.

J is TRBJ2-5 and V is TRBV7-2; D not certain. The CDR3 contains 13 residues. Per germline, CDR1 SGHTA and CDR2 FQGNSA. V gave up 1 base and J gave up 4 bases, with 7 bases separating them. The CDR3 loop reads CASSLVGRETQYF. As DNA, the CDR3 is TGTGCCAGCAGCTTAGTAGGAAGAGAGACCCAGTACTTC.

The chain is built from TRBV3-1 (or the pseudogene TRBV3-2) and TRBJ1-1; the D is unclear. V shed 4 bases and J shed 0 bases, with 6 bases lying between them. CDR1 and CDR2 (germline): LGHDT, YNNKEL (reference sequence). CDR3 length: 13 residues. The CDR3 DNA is TGTGCCAGCAGCCGGTCAGTGAACACTGAAGCTTTCTTT. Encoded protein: CASSRSVNTEAFF.

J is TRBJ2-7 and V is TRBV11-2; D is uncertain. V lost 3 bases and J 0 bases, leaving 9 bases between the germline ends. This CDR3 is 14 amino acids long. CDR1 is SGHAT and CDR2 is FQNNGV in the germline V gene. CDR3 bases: TGTGCCAGCAGCTTTCGTTTGAGCTCCTACGAGCAGTACTTC. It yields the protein CASSFRLSSYEQYF.

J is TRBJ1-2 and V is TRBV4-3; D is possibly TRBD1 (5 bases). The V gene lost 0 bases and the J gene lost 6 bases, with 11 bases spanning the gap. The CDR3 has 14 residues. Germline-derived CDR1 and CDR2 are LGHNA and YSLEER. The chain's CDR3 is CASSQDQGTDGYTF. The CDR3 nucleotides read TGCGCCAGCAGCCAAGACCAGGGTACGGATGGCTACACCTTC.

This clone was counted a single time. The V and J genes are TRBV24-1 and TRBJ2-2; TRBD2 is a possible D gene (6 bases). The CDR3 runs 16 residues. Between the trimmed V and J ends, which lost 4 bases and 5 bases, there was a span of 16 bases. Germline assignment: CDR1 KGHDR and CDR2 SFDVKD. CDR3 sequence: CATSDPRGSGTGELFF. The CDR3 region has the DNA TGTGCCACCAGTGACCCCCGGGGGAGCGGAACCGGGGAGCTGTTTTTT.

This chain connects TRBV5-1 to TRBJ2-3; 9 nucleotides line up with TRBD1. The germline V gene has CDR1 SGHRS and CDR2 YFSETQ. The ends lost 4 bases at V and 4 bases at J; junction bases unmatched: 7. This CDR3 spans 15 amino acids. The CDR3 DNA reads TGCGCCAGCAGCCCGGGGGACAGGGTTTCAGATACGCAGTATTTT. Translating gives CASSPGDRVSDTQYF.

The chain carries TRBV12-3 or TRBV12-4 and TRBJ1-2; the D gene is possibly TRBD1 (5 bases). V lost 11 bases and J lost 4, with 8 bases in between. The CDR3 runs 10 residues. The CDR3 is CASGSYGYTF. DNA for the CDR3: TGTGCCTCAGGGTCCTATGGCTACACCTTC.

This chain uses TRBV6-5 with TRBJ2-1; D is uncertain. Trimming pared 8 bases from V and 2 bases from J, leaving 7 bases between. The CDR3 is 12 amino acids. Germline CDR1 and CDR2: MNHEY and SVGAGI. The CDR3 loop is CASRGAYNEQFF. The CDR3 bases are TGTGCCAGCCGCGGAGCCTACAATGAGCAGTTCTTC.

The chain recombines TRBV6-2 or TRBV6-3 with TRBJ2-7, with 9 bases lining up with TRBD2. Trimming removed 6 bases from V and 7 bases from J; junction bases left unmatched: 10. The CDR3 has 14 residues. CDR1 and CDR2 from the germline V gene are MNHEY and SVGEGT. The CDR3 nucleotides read TGTGCCAGCAGGCCTTTAGCGGGAGCGAATGAGCAGTACTTC. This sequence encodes CASRPLAGANEQYF.

Here the CDR3 reads CAISGWNTEAFF. CDR3 coding DNA: TGTGCCATCAGTGGGTGGAACACTGAAGCTTTCTTT. The chain couples TRBV10-3 to TRBJ1-1; D unclear. The CDR3 covers 12 residues. With 4 bases removed from V and 1 base from J, the gap between germline ends came to 4 bases. The germline gives CDR1 ENHRY, CDR2 SYGVKD.

The CDR3 DNA sequence: TGTGCCAGCAGCTGGGACGGGGCAGGGGAGCTGTTTTTT. This codes for CASSWDGAGELFF. The chain employs TRBV5-4 and TRBJ2-2, with D perhaps TRBD1 or TRBD2 (5 bases each). This CDR3 has 13 residues. Trimming stripped 3 bases from V and 8 bases from J, with 11 bases between. From germline, CDR1 is SGHNT and CDR2 YYREEE (reference sequence).

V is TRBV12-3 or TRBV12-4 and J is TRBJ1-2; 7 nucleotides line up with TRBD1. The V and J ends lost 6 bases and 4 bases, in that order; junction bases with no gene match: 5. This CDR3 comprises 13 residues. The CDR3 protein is CASRQTGSYGYTF. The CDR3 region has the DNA TGTGCCAGCAGACAGACAGGGAGCTATGGCTACACCTTC.

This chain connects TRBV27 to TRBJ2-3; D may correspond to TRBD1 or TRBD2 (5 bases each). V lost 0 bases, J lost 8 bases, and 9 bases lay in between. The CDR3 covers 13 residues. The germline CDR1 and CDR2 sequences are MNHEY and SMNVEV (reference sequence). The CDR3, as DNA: TGTGCCAGCAGTTTATCGTCGAGGGGTACGCAGTATTTT. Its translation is CASSLSSRGTQYF.

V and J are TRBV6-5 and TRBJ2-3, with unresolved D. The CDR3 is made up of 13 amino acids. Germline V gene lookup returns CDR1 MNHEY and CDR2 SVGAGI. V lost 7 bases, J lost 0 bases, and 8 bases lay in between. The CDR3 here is CASKRLSTDTQYF. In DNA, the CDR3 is TGTGCCAGCAAGAGGCTGAGCACAGATACGCAGTATTTT.